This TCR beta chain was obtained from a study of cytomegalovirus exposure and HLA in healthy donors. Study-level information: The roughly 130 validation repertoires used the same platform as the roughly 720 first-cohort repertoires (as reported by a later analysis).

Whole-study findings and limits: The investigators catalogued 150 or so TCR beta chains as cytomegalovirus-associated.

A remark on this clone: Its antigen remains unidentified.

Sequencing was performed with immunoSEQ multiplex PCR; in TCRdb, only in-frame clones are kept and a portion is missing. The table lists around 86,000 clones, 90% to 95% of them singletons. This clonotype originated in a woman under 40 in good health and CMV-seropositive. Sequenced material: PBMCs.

The CDR3: CASSQGRPLADSTGRSYNEQFF. The CDR3 DNA follows: TGTGCCAGCAGCCAAGGTAGGCCTTTAGCGGACTCCACGGGCCGCTCCTACAATGAGCAGTTCTTC. The rearrangement links TRBV4-2 to TRBJ2-1; TRBD2 is a possible D gene (6 bases). Deletions cut 1 base from V and 0 bases from J, with 28 bases between. The V gene's germline CDR1 is LGHNA and CDR2 YNFKEQ. CDR3 length: 22 residues.